Included here is one TCR beta chain sequence, with context. Its target is not known. There are 12 residues in the CDR3. Germline V gene lookup returns CDR1 SGHVS and CDR2 FQNEAQ. The V and J ends lost 5 bases and 7 bases respectively, with 8 bases between them. The sample comes from a study of cytomegalovirus exposure and HLA in healthy donors. Study findings and constraints: In a later analysis, a genetic analysis reported fewer productive-TCR N-insertions in an Asian-associated ancestry cluster than the cohort average.

60 Vbeta and 13 Jbeta primers were used in PCR. Assay: immunoSEQ multiplex PCR; the TCRdb copy retains only in-frame clones and omits some. The sample has 100,000 to 150,000 clones, around three quarters seen once. The V gene is TRBV7-8, the J gene TRBJ1-4; D gene ambiguous. The material sequenced was PBMCs. The source of this sequence is a male donor in good health and CMV-seropositive. CDR3 protein: CASSLLREKLFF. For the CDR3, the DNA is TGTGCCAGCAGCCTTCTACGTGAAAAACTGTTTTTT.